A single T cell receptor beta chain is shown here with its context. This CDR3 is built from 13 residues. Trimming left V 11 bases short and J 1 base short, with 13 bases between. The assay was immunoSEQ multiplex PCR, and TCRdb's table has in-frame clones only and misses some. Here the sample spans approximately 240,000 clones, approximately 85% being singletons. These data are taken from a study of blood T cell repertoires in COVID-19. The origin of this receptor is a man aged 50 to 59 with acute or convalescent COVID-19. Source material: peripheral blood. The rearrangement uses TRBV12-3 or TRBV12-4 and TRBJ2-3; TRBD2 is a possible D gene (6 bases). The CDR3 DNA reads TGTGCCTATAGTAGCGGACGCACAGATACGCAGTATTTT. It yields the protein CAYSSGRTDTQYF.